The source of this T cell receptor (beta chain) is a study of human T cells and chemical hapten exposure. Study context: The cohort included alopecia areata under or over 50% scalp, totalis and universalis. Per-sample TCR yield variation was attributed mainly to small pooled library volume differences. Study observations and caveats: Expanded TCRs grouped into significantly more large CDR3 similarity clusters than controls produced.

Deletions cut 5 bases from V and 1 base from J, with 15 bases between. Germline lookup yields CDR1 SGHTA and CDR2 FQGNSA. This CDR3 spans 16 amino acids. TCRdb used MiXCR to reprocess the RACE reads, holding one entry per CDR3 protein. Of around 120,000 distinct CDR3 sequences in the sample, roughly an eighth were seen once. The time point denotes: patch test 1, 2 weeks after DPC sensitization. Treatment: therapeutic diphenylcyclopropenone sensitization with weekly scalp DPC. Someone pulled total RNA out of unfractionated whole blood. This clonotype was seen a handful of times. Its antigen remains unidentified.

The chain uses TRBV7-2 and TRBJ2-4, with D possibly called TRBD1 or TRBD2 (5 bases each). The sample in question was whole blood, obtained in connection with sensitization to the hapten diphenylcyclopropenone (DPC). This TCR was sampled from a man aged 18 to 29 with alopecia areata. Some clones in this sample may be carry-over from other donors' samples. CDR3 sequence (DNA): TGTGCCAGCAGCATGTGGGACGTCTCGGCCAAAAACATTCAGTACTTC. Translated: CASSMWDVSAKNIQYF.